One and the same sample provided the 22 T cell receptor beta chains below, sequenced in a study of blood T cell repertoires in COVID-19. TCRdb keeps only in-frame clones here, not all; method: immunoSEQ multiplex PCR. The sample yields about 190,000 clones, roughly 90% seen once. The sequenced sample consisted of peripheral blood. Receptors originate from a middle-aged man with acute or convalescent COVID-19.

The chain joins TRBV5-1 to TRBJ1-1; D perhaps matches TRBD1 (5 bases). V was cut by 0 bases and J by 3 bases, with 12 bases left in between. This CDR3 comprises 15 residues. Germline values: CDR1 SGHRS, CDR2 YFSETQ. In nucleotides, the CDR3 is TGCGCCAGCAGCTTGGGTCTCTGGGGGGACACTGAAGCTTTCTTT. Translated: CASSLGLWGDTEAFF.

The chain uses TRBV5-6 and TRBJ1-2, with 8 bases identical to TRBD1. The CDR3 is made up of 15 amino acids. Trimming removed 0 bases from V and 8 bases from J; junction bases left unmatched: 9. In germline, CDR1 is SGHDT, CDR2 YYEEEE. In DNA, the CDR3 is TGTGCCAGCAGCTTGGGTGGGACAGGATACGGCGGCTACACCTTC. This translates into CASSLGGTGYGGYTF.

The chain joins TRBV18 to TRBJ2-2, with TRBD1 matching 7 bases. The CDR3 sequence is 15 residues long. Germline-derived CDR1 and CDR2 are KGHSH and LQKENI. V shed 3 bases, J shed 4 bases, and the junction held 5 bases outside the gene matches. CDR3 bases: TGTGCCAGCTCACCGAAGGGGGCGATCACCGGGGAGCTGTTTTTT. It is translated as CASSPKGAITGELFF.

The chain recombines TRBV13 with TRBJ2-2; 10 nucleotides match TRBD1. V was clipped by 8 bases and J by 6 bases; unmatched bases: 3. Germline V lookup: CDR1 PRHDT, CDR2 FYEKMQ (reference sequence). The CDR3 loop spans 13 amino acids. CDR3 in amino acids: CASGTGDSGELFF. The CDR3 nucleotides read TGTGCCAGCGGGACAGGGGATTCCGGGGAGCTGTTTTTT.

Only one count was recorded for this clone. This chain joins TRBV5-1 and TRBJ1-1; weak D call: TRBD1 (5 bases). CDR1 and CDR2 (germline): SGHRS, YFSETQ. This CDR3 region has 15 residues. Between the trimmed V and J ends, which lost 6 bases and 2 bases, there was a span of 17 bases. The CDR3 bases are TGCGCCAGCACCCCAGGCTGGGGCGGAAACACTGAAGCTTTCTTT. As protein: CASTPGWGGNTEAFF.

A word on this clone: Other DNA variants within this sample encode the same CDR3. The gene calls are TRBV5-1 and TRBJ2-1; D remains ambiguous. Trimming removed 0 bases from V and 0 bases from J, with 7 bases in between. The germline CDR1 and CDR2 sequences are SGHRS and YFSETQ. This CDR3 has 15 residues. The CDR3 loop is CASSLGQVSYNEQFF. The DNA of the CDR3 is TGCGCCAGCAGCTTGGGGCAGGTCTCCTACAATGAGCAGTTCTTC.

This chain joins TRBV7-6 and TRBJ1-2; 10 nucleotides match TRBD1. Germline CDR1 reads SGHVS; CDR2 reads FNYEAQ. The CDR3 totals 16 residues. The J segment lost 8 bases and the V segment lost 5 bases, leaving 14 bases of the junction unmatched. The CDR3 sequence is CASSHLRDRGFYGYTF. The CDR3 nucleotides are TGTGCCAGCAGCCATTTACGGGACAGGGGTTTTTACGGCTACACCTTC. Variable domain in full (rest from reference TRBV7-6 and TRBJ1-2): GAGVSQSPRYKVTKRGQDVALRCDPISGHVSLYWYRQALGQGPEFLTYFNYEAQQDKSGLPNDRFSAERPEGSISTLTIQRTEQRDSAMYRCASSHLRDRGFYGYTFGSGTRLTVV.

This chain joins TRBV13 and TRBJ1-4; D gene uncertain. Trimming took off 2 bases at V and 4 bases at J, with 11 bases between the two ends. CDR1 is PRHDT, CDR2 FYEKMQ, per germline (reference sequence). The CDR3 runs 15 residues. As DNA, the CDR3 is TGTGCCAGCAGCTTAACTGGCCGCGGTAATGAAAAACTGTTTTTT. Amino acids: CASSLTGRGNEKLFF.

V usage is TRBV28 and J usage is TRBJ2-7, with TRBD1 identical over 7 bases. This CDR3 contains 12 residues. Per the germline V gene, CDR1 is MDHEN and CDR2 is SYDVKM. V lost 2 bases and J lost 7; bases outside the gene matches: 2. CDR3 coding DNA: TGTGCCAGCAGTTTAAAGGGACAGGAGCAGTACTTC. It yields the protein CASSLKGQEQYF.

The chain joins TRBV27 to TRBJ1-3; weak D call: TRBD1 (5 bases). Trimming removed 1 base at V and 5 bases at J, with 12 bases between. The CDR3 sequence is 15 residues long. CDR1 and CDR2 (germline): MNHEY, SMNVEV (reference sequence). CDR3 region: CASSLYGGDRNTIYF. The CDR3 DNA follows: TGTGCCAGCAGTTTATATGGGGGGGACCGAAACACCATATATTTT.

The genes are TRBV19 and TRBJ2-3, with TRBD2 matching 10 bases. The CDR3 totals 15 residues. J lost 5 bases, V lost 5 bases, and 7 bases had no gene match. CDR1 LNHDA and CDR2 SQIVND come from the germline V gene (reference sequence). The CDR3 nucleotides read TGTGCCAGTAGTCGATCGAGCGGGGGGGGAGATACGCAGTATTTT. It encodes CASSRSSGGGDTQYF.

This clone was observed once. The chain couples TRBV24-1 to TRBJ2-2; TRBD1 aligns across 11 bases. The junction had 7 bases not matched to a gene; V was cut back by 4 bases and J by 7 bases. The CDR3 spans 16 residues. Germline loops: CDR1 KGHDR, CDR2 SFDVKD. The CDR3 sequence: CATSDEDRGRSGELFF. The DNA for the CDR3 is TGTGCCACCAGTGACGAGGACAGGGGGCGTAGCGGGGAGCTGTTTTTT.

V is TRBV28 and J is TRBJ2-1; TRBD1 matches at 7 bases. CDR1 and CDR2 from the germline V gene are MDHEN and SYDVKM. CDR3 length: 16 amino acids. V was clipped by 5 bases and J by 8 bases; unmatched bases: 15. CDR3: CASSASQGLPPDEQFF. The CDR3 coding sequence is TGTGCCAGCAGTGCCTCACAGGGGCTGCCGCCGGATGAGCAGTTCTTC. Using reference TRBV28 and TRBJ2-1 for the parts outside the CDR3, the full variable domain is DVKVTQSSRYLVKRTGEKVFLECVQDMDHENMFWYRQDPGLGLRLIYFSYDVKMKEKGDIPEGYSVSREKKERFSLILESASTNQTSMYLCASSASQGLPPDEQFFGPGTRLTVL.

This chain uses TRBV28 with TRBJ2-1, with 10 bases that match TRBD2. Germline values: CDR1 MDHEN, CDR2 SYDVKM. The CDR3 totals 13 residues. Trimming removed 9 bases from V and 8 bases from J; junction bases left unmatched: 7. The CDR3 reads CASFSGRGYEQFF. The CDR3 DNA reads as TGTGCCAGTTTCAGCGGGAGGGGCTATGAGCAGTTCTTC.

The CDR3 region has the DNA TGCGCCAGCAAGGAACCGGGACAAATGTCTTTGCCCCTCCACTTT. It yields the protein CASKEPGQMSLPLHF. J is TRBJ1-6 and V is TRBV10-1, with D tentatively TRBD1 (6 bases). The CDR3 consists of 15 residues. Deletions cut 7 bases from V and 13 bases from J, with 23 bases between. Per germline, CDR1 WNHNN and CDR2 SYGVQD (reference sequence).

The J gene is TRBJ2-1, the V gene TRBV7-2, with 8 bases identical to TRBD2. This CDR3 contains 16 residues. Germline CDR1 and CDR2: SGHTA and FQGNSA. V was pared by 8 bases and J by 4 bases, with 13 bases of the junction left unmatched. DNA of the CDR3: TGTGCCAGCGGACCCTTGGGTAGCGGGGTGTACAATGAGCAGTTCTTC. Amino acids: CASGPLGSGVYNEQFF. Filled out from reference TRBV7-2 and TRBJ2-1, the complete variable domain reads GAGVSQSPSNKVTEKGKDVELRCDPISGHTALYWYRQSLGQGLEFLIYFQGNSAPDKSGLPSDRFSAERTGGSVSTLTIQRTQQEDSAVYLCASGPLGSGVYNEQFFGPGTRLTVL.

The chain employs TRBV19 and TRBJ1-5; D may be TRBD1 (5 bases). Germline V gives CDR1 LNHDA, CDR2 SQIVND (reference sequence). The CDR3 runs to 16 residues. V gave up 2 bases and J gave up 0 bases, with 11 bases separating them. Here the CDR3 reads CASSIRQYDSNQPQHF. In DNA, the CDR3 is TGTGCCAGTAGTATACGACAGTATGATAGCAATCAGCCCCAGCATTTT. The whole variable domain, remainder taken from reference TRBV19 and TRBJ1-5, is DGGITQSPKYLFRKEGQNVTLSCEQNLNHDAMYWYRQDPGQGLRLIYYSQIVNDFQKGDIAEGYSVSREKKESFPLTVTSAQKNPTAFYLCASSIRQYDSNQPQHFGDGTRLSIL.

This sequence joins TRBV28 and TRBJ1-6; 11 positions match TRBD1. Germline trimming cut 7 bases from V and 8 bases from J; bases unmatched to any gene: 10. Germline V CDR1 and CDR2: MDHEN, SYDVKM. This CDR3 is built from 16 residues. The CDR3 is CASNNSGQGGDSPLHF. DNA of the CDR3: TGTGCCAGCAATAACTCGGGACAGGGGGGGGATTCACCCCTCCACTTT.

The rearrangement links TRBV2 to TRBJ2-2, with D tentatively TRBD2 (5 bases). The germline gives CDR1 SNHLY, CDR2 FYNNEI. The CDR3 totals 12 residues. Deletions cut 7 bases from V and 7 bases from J, with 10 bases between. The CDR3 is CASKREVGELFF. The CDR3 region has the DNA TGTGCCAGCAAACGGGAAGTCGGGGAGCTGTTTTTT. Complete variable domain (other parts from reference TRBV2 and TRBJ2-2): EPEVTQTPSHQVTQMGQEVILRCVPISNHLYFYWYRQILGQKVEFLVSFYNNEISEKSEIFDDQFSVERPDGSNFTLKIRSTKLEDSAMYFCASKREVGELFFGEGSRLTVL.

V gene TRBV30 combines with J gene TRBJ1-5; 9 bases line up with TRBD1. The J segment lost 4 bases and the V segment lost 1 base, leaving 2 bases of the junction unmatched. The CDR3 spans 14 residues. Germline loops: CDR1 GTSNPN, CDR2 SVGIG (reference sequence). DNA for the CDR3: TGTGCCTGGAGTGAGGGACAGGGAAATCAGCCCCAGCATTTT. This codes for CAWSEGQGNQPQHF.

This clone was found once. V usage is TRBV4-3 and J usage is TRBJ1-4; D is ambiguous. Trimming removed 0 bases from V and 4 bases from J, with 18 bases in between. The germline CDR1 and CDR2 sequences are LGHNA and YSLEER. This CDR3 has 18 amino acids. CDR3 sequence (DNA): TGCGCCAGCAGCCAAGATCCCCACCTGGGCAGATTTAATGAAAAACTGTTTTTT. Amino acids: CASSQDPHLGRFNEKLFF.

The J gene is TRBJ1-1, the V gene TRBV6-5; D perhaps matches TRBD1 (6 bases). This CDR3 has 14 amino acids. Germline assignment: CDR1 MNHEY and CDR2 SVGAGI. V gave up 2 bases and J gave up 3 bases, with 10 bases separating them. The CDR3 spells CASSYKGGYTEAFF. The CDR3 DNA is TGTGCCAGCAGTTACAAGGGGGGGTACACTGAAGCTTTCTTT.